The 21 T cell receptor beta chains presented below share a single source sample, sequenced in a study of T cells in Graves' hyperthyroidism and ophthalmopathy. Amplification of TCR beta CDR3 regions was performed using RNA transcripts as template. During a first-round RT-PCR of the TCR CDR3, the HTBI primer set was used. TCRdb re-called the multiplex PCR reads with MiXCR, one entry per CDR3 protein. The sample shows about 360,000 distinct CDR3 sequences, less than 15% of them seen only once. Material for sequencing was blood. These receptors all stem from a woman aged 18-35 years with Graves' hyperthyroidism.

This clonotype was observed at least ten times. The rearrangement links TRBV6-1 to TRBJ2-2; 7 nucleotides align to TRBD1. The CDR3 length is 14 residues. Germline V gene sequence: CDR1 MNHNS, CDR2 SASEGT. The V segment lost 5 bases and the J segment 3 bases; nucleotides outside the gene matches: 3. This CDR3 reads CASSPDRDTGELFF. CDR3 coding DNA: TGTGCCAGCAGTCCCGACAGGGACACCGGGGAGCTGTTTTTT.

The chain links TRBV4-1 to TRBJ2-3, with D possibly being TRBD1 (5 bases). CDR3 length: 18 residues. Germline CDR1 and CDR2: MGHRA and YSYEKL. V was cut by 0 bases and J by 0 bases, with 16 bases left in between. The CDR3 nucleotides are TGCGCCAGCAGCCAAGATGGACCAGGGCCCTCTAGCACAGATACGCAGTATTTT. Translated, it gives CASSQDGPGPSSTDTQYF.

This clonotype appeared a few times. One base away lies a much larger clone, so this may be a sequencing read error. V and J are TRBV11-3 and TRBJ2-1, with a possible D match to TRBD1 (5 bases). Trimming left V 5 bases short and J 8 bases short, with 13 bases between. The germline V gene has CDR1 SGHNT and CDR2 YENEEA. The CDR3 covers 13 residues. CDR3 sequence reads: CASSTRARHEQFF. DNA of the CDR3: TGTGCCAGCAGCACCAGGGCGCGGCATGAGCAGTTCTTC.

This clonotype has at least ten counts. This rearrangement joins TRBV28 to TRBJ2-3, with TRBD2 identical over 9 bases. The CDR3 is made up of 16 amino acids. CDR1 MDHEN and CDR2 SYDVKM come from the germline V gene. The ends lost 5 bases at V and 5 bases at J; junction bases unmatched: 11. CDR3 protein: CASSPRGLAGVDTQYF. CDR3 sequence (DNA): TGTGCCAGCAGTCCGAGAGGGTTAGCGGGAGTAGATACGCAGTATTTT.

This clonotype was picked up many times. The rearrangement links TRBV9 to TRBJ2-3, with a weak D call TRBD1 (6 bases). CDR1 SGDLS and CDR2 YYNGEE come from the germline V gene. The CDR3 runs 15 residues. V lost 2 bases and J lost 2, with 12 bases in between. The DNA for the CDR3 is TGTGCCAGCAGCGTGATGGGACACTACACAGATACGCAGTATTTT. It translates to CASSVMGHYTDTQYF.

There are many counts of this clonotype. The rearrangement joins TRBV12-3 or TRBV12-4 to TRBJ2-7; D possibly uses TRBD1 or TRBD2 (5 bases each). V lost 10 bases and J lost 5, with 18 bases in between. The CDR3 spans 13 residues. CDR3 in amino acids: CATRWGRSDEQYF. The CDR3 coding sequence is TGTGCCACCCGATGGGGGAGATCGGACGAGCAGTACTTC.

This clonotype was counted ten times or more. The V gene is TRBV4-1, the J gene TRBJ2-3, with 9 bases identical to TRBD1. CDR1 and CDR2 (germline): MGHRA, YSYEKL. Trimming removed 2 bases from V and 2 bases from J; junction bases left unmatched: 5. The CDR3 is 16 amino acids. The CDR3 reads CASSQNRGLDTDTQYF. CDR3 DNA: TGCGCCAGCAGCCAAAACAGGGGGCTTGACACAGATACGCAGTATTTT.

This clonotype was found a few times. The rearrangement uses TRBV27 and TRBJ2-4; D unclear. CDR1 and CDR2 (germline): MNHEY, SMNVEV (reference sequence). The CDR3 has 15 amino acids. V was pared by 4 bases and J by 0 bases, with 10 bases between. CDR3 nucleotide sequence: TGTGCCAGCAGTTGGGCAGCCCTAGCCAAAAACATTCAGTACTTC. Translated: CASSWAALAKNIQYF.

This chain joins TRBV6-2 or TRBV6-3 and TRBJ2-3; 8 bases line up with TRBD2. The CDR3 has 17 residues. CDR1 and CDR2 from the germline V gene are MNHEY and SVGEGT. Trimming cost V 2 bases and J 5 bases; bases outside gene matches: 12. Here the CDR3 reads CASSYETGGPRVDTQYF. The CDR3 nucleotides read TGTGCCAGCAGTTACGAAACGGGAGGGCCGCGGGTAGATACGCAGTATTTT.

This clonotype was observed at least ten times. The V gene is TRBV20-1, the J gene TRBJ2-7; 8 nucleotides align to TRBD2. With 5 bases clipped from V and 7 bases from J, the junction kept 7 bases outside the gene matches. The CDR3 is 12 residues long. The germline gives CDR1 DFQATT, CDR2 SNEGSKA (reference sequence). Here the CDR3 DNA reads TGCAGTGCTCTAGGACTAGCTGAAGAGCAGTACTTC. Translating gives CSALGLAEEQYF.

The rearrangement links TRBV28 to TRBJ2-7; 11 nucleotides line up with TRBD1. CDR3 size: 15 residues. Germline CDR1 reads MDHEN; CDR2 reads SYDVKM. Unmatched junction bases numbered 4, after V lost 0 bases and J lost 6 bases. In DNA, the CDR3 is TGTGCCAGCAGTTTATGGGGACAGGGGGTAGGCGAGCAGTACTTC. The encoded protein is CASSLWGQGVGEQYF. Variable domain in full (rest from reference TRBV28 and TRBJ2-7): DVKVTQSSRYLVKRTGEKVFLECVQDMDHENMFWYRQDPGLGLRLIYFSYDVKMKEKGDIPEGYSVSREKKERFSLILESASTNQTSMYLCASSLWGQGVGEQYFGPGTRLTVT.

The chain combines TRBV2 with TRBJ1-4, with D perhaps matching TRBD1 (5 bases). The CDR3 is made up of 13 amino acids. Germline V gene data show CDR1 as SNHLY and CDR2 as FYNNEI. V was trimmed by 7 bases and J by 4 bases, leaving 10 bases between them. The CDR3 coding sequence is TGTGCCAGCAAACAGGAATTTAATGAAAAACTGTTTTTT. It encodes CASKQEFNEKLFF.

This clonotype was recorded many times. An end of the junction differs from the germline gene, which may be a read error. This CDR3 is CASSLDPGTGWKHF. The CDR3 nucleotides read TGTGCCAGCAGCTTAGATCCAGGGACAGGGTGGAAGCACTTC. The rearrangement uses TRBV7-3 and TRBJ2-5; TRBD1 aligns across 9 bases. The V gene's germline CDR1 is SGHTA and CDR2 FQGTGA. The CDR3 runs to 14 residues.

This clonotype was picked up a small number of times. The rearrangement uses TRBV7-9 and TRBJ2-3; D is unclear. Trimming cost V 6 bases and J 5 bases, with 9 bases left between them. This CDR3 spans 12 amino acids. CDR1 and CDR2 from the germline V gene are SEHNR and FQNEAQ (reference sequence). CDR3 protein: CASSFYKDTQYF. CDR3 in DNA: TGTGCCAGCAGTTTTTATAAAGATACGCAGTATTTT.

Concerning this clonotype itself: A much larger clonotype is one base distant, so this may be a read error. V gene TRBV6-1 combines with J gene TRBJ2-7; D uncertain. The V and J ends lost 2 bases and 5 bases respectively, with 13 bases between them. The CDR3 is 14 amino acids. Per germline, CDR1 MNHNS and CDR2 SASEGT. CDR3 residues: CASSELGLSDEQYF. As DNA, the CDR3 is TGTGCCAGCAGTGAACTGGGCCTTTCCGACGAGCAGTACTTC.

This clonotype was counted ten times or more. The V gene is TRBV12-3 or TRBV12-4, the J gene TRBJ2-7; TRBD1 aligns across 10 bases. Trimming removed 5 bases from V and 4 bases from J; junction bases left unmatched: 5. The CDR3 extends over 14 amino acids. CDR3 in amino acids: CASSGQGGSYEQYF. Written as DNA, the CDR3 is TGTGCCAGCAGTGGACAGGGGGGTTCATACGAGCAGTACTTC.

This clonotype turned up a few times. The chain couples TRBV6-2 or TRBV6-3 to TRBJ2-7, with 10 bases lining up with TRBD2. This CDR3 comprises 17 residues. With V trimmed by 8 bases and J by 1 base, 14 bases remained unmatched. Germline V gives CDR1 MNHEY, CDR2 SVGEGT. DNA of the CDR3: TGTGCCAGCTGTTGGGCTAGCGGGAGCCGAGCGTCCTACGAGCAGTACTTC. Encoded protein: CASCWASGSRASYEQYF.

The chain joins TRBV3-1 to TRBJ1-1; perhaps TRBD1 as D (5 bases). Germline lookup yields CDR1 LGHDT and CDR2 YNNKEL (reference sequence). The length of the CDR3 is 16 residues. The germline V and J ends were trimmed by 1 base and 1 base, with 13 bases remaining between them. The CDR3 region is CASSQVVSGRNTEAFF. For the CDR3, the DNA is TGTGCCAGCAGCCAAGTAGTATCGGGGCGGAACACTGAAGCTTTCTTT.

This clonotype was observed many times. This chain uses TRBV24-1 with TRBJ2-2; tentatively, D is TRBD1 or TRBD2 (5 bases each). This CDR3 contains 16 residues. With 3 bases removed from V and 3 bases from J, the gap between germline ends came to 13 bases. The V gene's germline CDR1 is KGHDR and CDR2 SFDVKD. As DNA, the CDR3 is TGTGCCACCAGTGATGTGGGACGTGTGGACACCGGGGAGCTGTTTTTT. The encoded protein is CATSDVGRVDTGELFF.

This clonotype was counted many times. The chain joins TRBV3-1 to TRBJ2-1, with D hard to call. The V and J ends lost 0 bases and 0 bases respectively, with 6 bases between them. Germline V gives CDR1 LGHDT, CDR2 YNNKEL (reference sequence). The CDR3 totals 15 residues. Written as DNA, the CDR3 is TGTGCCAGCAGCCAAGATCGGTCCTCCTACAATGAGCAGTTCTTC. This gives the protein CASSQDRSSYNEQFF.

This clonotype has a count of ten or more. The rearrangement joins TRBV18 to TRBJ2-7, with D possibly being TRBD1 (7 bases). CDR3 size: 13 residues. V lost 6 bases, J lost 3 bases, and 12 bases lay in between. CDR1 is KGHSH and CDR2 is LQKENI in the germline V gene. The CDR3 DNA sequence: TGTGCCAGCTCCCGACAGGGACTCTACGAGCAGTACTTC. Translated: CASSRQGLYEQYF.